Given below is one T cell receptor beta chain in context. Its antigen is not known. The sample holds other DNA sequences that translate to the same CDR3. The data derive from a study of shared clonotypes between healthy human individuals. Whole-study results and caveats: Clonotype sharing levels among donors were expected to vary with sequencing depth.

Original processing notes: From ImmunoSEQ came sequences covering only the junction and carrying no quality scores, so filtering differed. TCRdb's table, derived via immunoSEQ multiplex PCR, lists solely in-frame clones and lacks some. Clone size and V and J calls were adopted from that table, with D and trimming inferred from the DNA. The sample carries 530,000 or so clones, about 79% recorded once. CDR1 is MNHEY, CDR2 SMNVEV, per germline (reference sequence). CDR3 length: 14 amino acids. Trimming removed 7 bases from V and 4 bases from J; junction bases left unmatched: 9. This receptor was obtained from a middle-aged woman in good health. Some clones in this sample may be carry-over from other donors' samples. The specimen was PBMCs. V is TRBV27 and J is TRBJ2-7; 8 bases fit TRBD2. This CDR3 is CASNPSGRVYEQYF. CDR3 in DNA: TGTGCCAGCAACCCCAGCGGGAGAGTATACGAGCAGTACTTC.